Detailed here is one TCR beta chain. Trimming removed 3 bases at V and 2 bases at J, with 12 bases between. This CDR3 has 15 residues. Germline-derived CDR1 and CDR2 are SGHTA and FQGNSA. This sample is part of a study of T cells in localized non-small cell lung cancer. TCRdb's copy holds only in-frame clones and misses some; the assay was immunoSEQ multiplex PCR. This table holds 35,000 to 40,000 clones, 70% to 90% found once. The sample here was peripheral blood, taken before any cancer treatment. The genes are TRBV7-2 and TRBJ2-3, with a weak D call TRBD2 (5 bases). The clonotype was recovered from a man between 40 and 69 years old with stage I lung adenocarcinoma. The CDR3, as DNA: TGTGCCAGCAGCTTCGGGGAATTTTCCACAGATACGCAGTATTTT. Protein sequence: CASSFGEFSTDTQYF.